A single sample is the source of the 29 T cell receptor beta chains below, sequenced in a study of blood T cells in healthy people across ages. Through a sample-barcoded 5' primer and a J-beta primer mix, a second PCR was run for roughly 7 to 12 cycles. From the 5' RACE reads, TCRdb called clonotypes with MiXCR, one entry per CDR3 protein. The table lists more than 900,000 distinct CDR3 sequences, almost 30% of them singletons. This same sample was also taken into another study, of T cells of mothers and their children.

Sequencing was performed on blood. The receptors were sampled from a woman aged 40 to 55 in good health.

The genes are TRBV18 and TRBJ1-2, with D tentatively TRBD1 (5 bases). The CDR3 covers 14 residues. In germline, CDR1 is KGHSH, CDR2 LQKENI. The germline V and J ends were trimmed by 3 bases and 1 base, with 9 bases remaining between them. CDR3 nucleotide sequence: TGTGCCAGCTCACCCAGGGACGATAACTATGGCTACACCTTC. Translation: CASSPRDDNYGYTF.

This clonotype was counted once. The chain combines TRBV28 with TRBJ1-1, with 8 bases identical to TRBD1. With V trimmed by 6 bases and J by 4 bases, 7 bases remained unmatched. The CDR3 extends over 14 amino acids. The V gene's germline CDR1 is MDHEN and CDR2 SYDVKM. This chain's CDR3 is CASSKGQAFTEAFF. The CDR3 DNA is TGTGCCAGCAGCAAGGGACAGGCTTTCACTGAAGCTTTCTTT.

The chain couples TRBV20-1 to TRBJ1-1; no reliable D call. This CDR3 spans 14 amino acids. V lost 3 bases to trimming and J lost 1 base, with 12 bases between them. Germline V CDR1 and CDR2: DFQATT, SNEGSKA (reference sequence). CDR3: CSASFGTSNTEAFF. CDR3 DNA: TGCAGTGCTAGCTTCGGCACCTCGAACACTGAAGCTTTCTTT.

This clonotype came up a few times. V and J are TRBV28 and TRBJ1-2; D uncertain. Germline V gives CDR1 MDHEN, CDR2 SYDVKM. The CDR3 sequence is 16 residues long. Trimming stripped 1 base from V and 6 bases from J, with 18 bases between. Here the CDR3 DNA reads TGTGCCAGCAGTTTATCCCGGGGAGGGTATTTGAATGGCTACACCTTC. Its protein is CASSLSRGGYLNGYTF.

CDR3: CASSTGDGTEAFF. The CDR3, as DNA: TGCGCCAGCAGCACAGGGGATGGGACTGAAGCTTTCTTT. V usage is TRBV5-1 and J usage is TRBJ1-1; 7 bases align to TRBD1. The germline gives CDR1 SGHRS, CDR2 YFSETQ. The CDR3 is made up of 13 amino acids. Losses at the gene ends were 4 bases for V and 5 bases for J; bases not matched to a gene: 5.

DNA of the CDR3: TGCAGTGCCCGCAGGGTGGGGACGACTTTATCCTTACCCAGCAATGAGCAGTTCTTC. Residues: CSARRVGTTLSLPSNEQFF. The chain recombines TRBV20-1 with TRBJ2-1; D possibly uses TRBD1 or TRBD2 (5 bases each). Trimming stripped 6 bases from V and 6 bases from J, with 33 bases between. This CDR3 comprises 19 residues. The germline V gene has CDR1 DFQATT and CDR2 SNEGSKA (reference sequence).

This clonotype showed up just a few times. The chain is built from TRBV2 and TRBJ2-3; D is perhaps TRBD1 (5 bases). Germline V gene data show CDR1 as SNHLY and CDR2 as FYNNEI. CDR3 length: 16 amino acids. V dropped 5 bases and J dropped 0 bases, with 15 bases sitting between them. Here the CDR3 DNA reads TGTGCCAGCAGTCCGGACAAGGACACTAGCACAGATACGCAGTATTTT. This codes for CASSPDKDTSTDTQYF. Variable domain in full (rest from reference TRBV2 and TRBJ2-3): EPEVTQTPSHQVTQMGQEVILRCVPISNHLYFYWYRQILGQKVEFLVSFYNNEISEKSEIFDDQFSVERPDGSNFTLKIRSTKLEDSAMYFCASSPDKDTSTDTQYFGPGTRLTVL.

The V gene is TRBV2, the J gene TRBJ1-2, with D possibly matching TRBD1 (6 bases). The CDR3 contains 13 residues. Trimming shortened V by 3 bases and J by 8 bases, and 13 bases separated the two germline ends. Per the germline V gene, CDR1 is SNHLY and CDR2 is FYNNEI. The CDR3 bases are TGTGCCAGCAGTGACCGACAGGAATGGGGCTACACCTTC. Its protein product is CASSDRQEWGYTF. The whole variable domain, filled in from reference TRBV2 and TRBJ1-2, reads EPEVTQTPSHQVTQMGQEVILRCVPISNHLYFYWYRQILGQKVEFLVSFYNNEISEKSEIFDDQFSVERPDGSNFTLKIRSTKLEDSAMYFCASSDRQEWGYTFGSGTRLTVV.

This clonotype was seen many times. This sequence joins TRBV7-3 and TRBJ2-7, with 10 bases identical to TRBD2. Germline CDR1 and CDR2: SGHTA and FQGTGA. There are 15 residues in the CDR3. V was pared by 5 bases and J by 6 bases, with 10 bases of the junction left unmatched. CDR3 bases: TGTGCCAGCAGCCTCAAACTAGCGGGGCTTGGCGAGCAGTACTTC. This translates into CASSLKLAGLGEQYF.

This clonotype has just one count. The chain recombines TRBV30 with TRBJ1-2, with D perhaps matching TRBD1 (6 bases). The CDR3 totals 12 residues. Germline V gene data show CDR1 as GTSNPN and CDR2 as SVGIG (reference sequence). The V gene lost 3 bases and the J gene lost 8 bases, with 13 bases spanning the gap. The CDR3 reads CAWRPGASGYTF. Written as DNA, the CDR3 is TGTGCCTGGAGGCCGGGGGCGTCGGGCTACACCTTC.

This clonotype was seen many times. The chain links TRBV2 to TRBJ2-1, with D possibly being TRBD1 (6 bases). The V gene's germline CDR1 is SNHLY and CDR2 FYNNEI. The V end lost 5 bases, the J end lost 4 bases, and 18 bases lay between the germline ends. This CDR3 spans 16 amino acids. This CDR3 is CASSTQGFGFYNEQFF. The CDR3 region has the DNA TGTGCCAGCAGTACACAGGGATTCGGATTTTACAATGAGCAGTTCTTC.

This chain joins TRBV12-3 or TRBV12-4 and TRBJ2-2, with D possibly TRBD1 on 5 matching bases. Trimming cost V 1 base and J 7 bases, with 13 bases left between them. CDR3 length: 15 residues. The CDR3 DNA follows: TGTGCCAGCAGTTTAGGGGCAGGGATAGGCGGGGAGCTGTTTTTT. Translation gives CASSLGAGIGGELFF.

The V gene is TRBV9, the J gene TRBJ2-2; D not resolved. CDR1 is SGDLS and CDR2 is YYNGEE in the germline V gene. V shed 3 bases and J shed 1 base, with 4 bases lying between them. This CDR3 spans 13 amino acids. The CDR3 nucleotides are TGTGCCAGCAGCGCACAGAACACCGGGGAGCTGTTTTTT. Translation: CASSAQNTGELFF.

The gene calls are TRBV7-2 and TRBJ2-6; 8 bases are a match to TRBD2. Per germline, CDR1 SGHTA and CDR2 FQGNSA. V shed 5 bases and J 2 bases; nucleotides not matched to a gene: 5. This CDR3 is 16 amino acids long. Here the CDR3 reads CASSSRGGTGANVLTF. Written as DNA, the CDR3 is TGTGCCAGCAGCAGCCGCGGGGGGACTGGGGCCAACGTCCTGACTTTC.

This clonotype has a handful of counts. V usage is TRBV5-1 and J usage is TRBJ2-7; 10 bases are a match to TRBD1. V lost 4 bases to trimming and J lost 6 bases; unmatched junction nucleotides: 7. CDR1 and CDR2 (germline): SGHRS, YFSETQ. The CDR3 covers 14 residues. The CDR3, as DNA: TGCGCCAGCAGCCAGAACCGGGACAGGGGCGAGCAGTACTTC. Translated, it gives CASSQNRDRGEQYF.

CDR3 sequence reads: CASSLTGIHSYEQYF. The CDR3 coding sequence is TGTGCCAGCAGTTTAACAGGGATTCACTCCTACGAGCAGTACTTC. The genes are TRBV12-3 or TRBV12-4 and TRBJ2-7; D may be TRBD1 (6 bases). The CDR3 is 15 amino acids. The V gene lost 2 bases and the J gene lost 0 bases, with 11 bases spanning the gap.

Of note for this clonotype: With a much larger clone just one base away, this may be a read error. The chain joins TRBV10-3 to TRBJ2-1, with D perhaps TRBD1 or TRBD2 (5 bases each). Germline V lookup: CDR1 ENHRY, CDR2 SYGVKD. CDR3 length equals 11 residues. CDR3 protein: CATWDDNVQFF. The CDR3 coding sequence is TGTGCCACCTGGGACGACAATGTGCAGTTCTTC.

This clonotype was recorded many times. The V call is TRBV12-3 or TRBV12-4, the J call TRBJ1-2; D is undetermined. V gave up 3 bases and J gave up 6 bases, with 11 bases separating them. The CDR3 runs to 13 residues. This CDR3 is CASSFRGRNGYTF. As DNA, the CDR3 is TGTGCCAGCAGTTTTCGGGGAAGGAATGGCTACACCTTC.

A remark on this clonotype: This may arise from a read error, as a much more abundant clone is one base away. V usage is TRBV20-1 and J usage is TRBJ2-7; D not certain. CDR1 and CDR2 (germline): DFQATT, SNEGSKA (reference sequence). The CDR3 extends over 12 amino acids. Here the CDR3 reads CSALTDGDELYF. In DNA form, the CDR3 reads TGCAGTGCCCTGACGGATGGAGACGAGCTGTACTTC.

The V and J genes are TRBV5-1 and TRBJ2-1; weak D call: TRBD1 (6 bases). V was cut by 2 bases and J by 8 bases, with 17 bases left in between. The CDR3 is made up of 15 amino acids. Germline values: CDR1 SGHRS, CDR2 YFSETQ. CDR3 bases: TGCGCCAGCAGCTTCAGGGGCCGCGATGTGGATGAGCAGTTCTTC. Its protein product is CASSFRGRDVDEQFF.

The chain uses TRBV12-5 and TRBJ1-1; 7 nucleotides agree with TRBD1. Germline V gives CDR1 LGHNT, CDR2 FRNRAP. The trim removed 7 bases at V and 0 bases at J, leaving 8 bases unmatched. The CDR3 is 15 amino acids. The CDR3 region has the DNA TGTGCTAGTGCCCCCGGACAGGAAATGAACACTGAAGCTTTCTTT. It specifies CASAPGQEMNTEAFF. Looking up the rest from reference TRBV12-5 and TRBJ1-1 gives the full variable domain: DARVTQTPRHKVTEMGQEVTMRCQPILGHNTVFWYRQTMMQGLELLAYFRNRAPLDDSGMPKDRFSAEMPDATLATLKIQPSEPRDSAVYFCASAPGQEMNTEAFFGQGTRLTVV.

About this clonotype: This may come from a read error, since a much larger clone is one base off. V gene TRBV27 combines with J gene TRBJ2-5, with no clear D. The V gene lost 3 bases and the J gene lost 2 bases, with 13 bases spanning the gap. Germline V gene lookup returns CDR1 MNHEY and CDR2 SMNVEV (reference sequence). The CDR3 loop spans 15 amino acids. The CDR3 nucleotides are TGTGCCAGCAGTTTTATTTCGGCATGGCAAGAGACCCAGTACTTC. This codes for CASSFISAWQETQYF.

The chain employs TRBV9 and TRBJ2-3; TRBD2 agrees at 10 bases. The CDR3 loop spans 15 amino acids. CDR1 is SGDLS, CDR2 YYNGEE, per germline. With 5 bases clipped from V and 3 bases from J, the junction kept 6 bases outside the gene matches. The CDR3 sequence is CASSKRGGHTDTQYF. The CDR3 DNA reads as TGTGCCAGCAGTAAGCGGGGGGGCCATACAGATACGCAGTATTTT. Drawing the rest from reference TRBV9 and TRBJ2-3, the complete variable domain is DSGVTQTPKHLITATGQRVTLRCSPRSGDLSVYWYQQSLDQGLQFLIQYYNGEERAKGNILERFSAQQFPDLHSELNLSSLELGDSALYFCASSKRGGHTDTQYFGPGTRLTVL.

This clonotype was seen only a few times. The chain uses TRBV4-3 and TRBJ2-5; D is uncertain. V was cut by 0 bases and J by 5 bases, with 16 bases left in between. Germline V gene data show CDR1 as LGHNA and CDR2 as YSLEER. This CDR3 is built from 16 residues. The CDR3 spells CASSQDSSPGRETQYF. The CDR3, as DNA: TGCGCCAGCAGCCAAGATTCCTCTCCCGGGCGGGAGACCCAGTACTTC.

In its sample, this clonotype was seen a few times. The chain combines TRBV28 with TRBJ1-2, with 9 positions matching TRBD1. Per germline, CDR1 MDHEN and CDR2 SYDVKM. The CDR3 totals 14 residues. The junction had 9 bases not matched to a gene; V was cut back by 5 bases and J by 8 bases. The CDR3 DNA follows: TGTGCCAGCAGTCCCTGGGACAGGGCGTTGGGCTACACCTTC. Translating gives CASSPWDRALGYTF.

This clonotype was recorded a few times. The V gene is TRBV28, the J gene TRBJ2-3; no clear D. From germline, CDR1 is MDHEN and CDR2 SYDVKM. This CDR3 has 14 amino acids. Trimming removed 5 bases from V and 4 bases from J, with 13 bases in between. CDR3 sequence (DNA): TGTGCCAGCAGTACCTCCTTGGCCCCAGATACGCAGTATTTT. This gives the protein CASSTSLAPDTQYF.

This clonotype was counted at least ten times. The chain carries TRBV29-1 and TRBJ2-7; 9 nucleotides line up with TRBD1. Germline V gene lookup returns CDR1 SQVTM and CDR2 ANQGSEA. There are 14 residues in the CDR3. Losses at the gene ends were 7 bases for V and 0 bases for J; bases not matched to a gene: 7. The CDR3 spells CSAMGQGSSYEQYF. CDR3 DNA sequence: TGCAGCGCGATGGGACAGGGAAGCTCCTACGAGCAGTACTTC.

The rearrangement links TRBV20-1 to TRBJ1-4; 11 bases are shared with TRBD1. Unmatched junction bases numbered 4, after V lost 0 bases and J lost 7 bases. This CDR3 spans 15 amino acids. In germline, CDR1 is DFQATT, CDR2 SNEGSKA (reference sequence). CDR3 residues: CSARDPGQGVEKLFF. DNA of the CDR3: TGCAGTGCTAGAGATCCGGGACAGGGGGTTGAAAAACTGTTTTTT.

The CDR3: CASSPQTSGLYNEQFF. CDR3 bases: TGTGCCAGCAGCCCGCAGACTAGCGGGTTATACAATGAGCAGTTCTTC. This chain links TRBV7-9 with TRBJ2-1, with TRBD2 identical over 10 bases. This CDR3 spans 16 amino acids. CDR1 and CDR2 from the germline V gene are SEHNR and FQNEAQ (reference sequence). V was pared by 5 bases and J by 4 bases, with 8 bases of the junction left unmatched.